Presented here are 4 T cell receptor beta chains from one specimen sequenced in a study of OX40 agonist ivuxolimab in advanced cancers. Measured with immunoSEQ multiplex PCR; TCRdb has only the in-frame clones, and not every one. The data contain approximately 79,000 clones, around 93% of them singletons. The source was CD4+ or CD8+ T cells sorted from blood, collected in a trial of the OX40 agonist ivuxolimab. The receptors derive from an adult with an advanced solid tumor such as melanoma, head and neck, liver or kidney cancer.

The chain recombines TRBV11-2 with TRBJ2-5; 11 nucleotides line up with TRBD2. CDR1 is SGHAT and CDR2 is FQNNGV in the germline V gene. The CDR3 contains 17 residues. Losses at the gene ends were 0 bases for V and 4 bases for J; bases not matched to a gene: 7. The CDR3 here is CASSLDATSGGGETQYF. CDR3 DNA: TGTGCCAGCAGCTTAGATGCTACTAGCGGGGGTGGAGAGACCCAGTACTTC.

The chain recombines TRBV27 with TRBJ2-7, with 14 bases matching TRBD2. The CDR3 runs to 15 residues. Germline values: CDR1 MNHEY, CDR2 SMNVEV (reference sequence). Trimming removed 6 bases from V and 1 base from J; junction bases left unmatched: 2. This CDR3 is CASSGLAGGSYEQYF. DNA of the CDR3: TGTGCCAGCAGCGGACTAGCGGGGGGATCCTACGAGCAGTACTTC.

V usage is TRBV2 and J usage is TRBJ2-7, with 7 positions matching TRBD1. This CDR3 has 14 amino acids. V shed 7 bases, J shed 5 bases, and the junction held 11 bases outside the gene matches. Germline CDR1 SNHLY, CDR2 FYNNEI. The CDR3 loop reads CASNAGTELNEQYF. CDR3 bases: TGTGCCAGCAACGCCGGGACAGAACTGAACGAGCAGTACTTC.

By share, this clone ranks as medium-sized (0.01 to 0.1%). The V call is TRBV5-1, the J call TRBJ2-1, with D uncertain. The V end was cut by 6 bases, the J end by 6 bases, with 7 bases between. This CDR3 has 11 amino acids. Germline loops: CDR1 SGHRS, CDR2 YFSETQ. Here the CDR3 DNA reads TGCGCCAGCACCCTTGGCAATGAGCAGTTCTTC. Encoded protein: CASTLGNEQFF.